The 5 T cell receptor beta chains listed next were all sequenced from one sample in a study of blood T cell repertoires in COVID-19. Libraries were prepared by immunoSEQ multiplex PCR; TCRdb keeps only in-frame clonotypes and omits some of them. The sample contains 130,000 or so clones, roughly 90% of which appear only once. The sequenced sample consisted of peripheral blood. The receptors originated from a man between 45 and 60 years old with active or convalescent COVID-19.

The V and J genes are TRBV24-1 and TRBJ2-3; perhaps TRBD2 as D (5 bases). This CDR3 spans 13 amino acids. Germline CDR1 and CDR2: KGHDR and SFDVKD. Trimming pared 7 bases from V and 5 bases from J, leaving 12 bases between. The CDR3 DNA follows: TGTGCCACCAGCCCGGGGTTAGTAGATACGCAGTATTTT. The encoded protein is CATSPGLVDTQYF.

The gene calls are TRBV12-5 and TRBJ1-1; TRBD1 matches at 8 bases. The CDR3 has 12 amino acids. The germline gives CDR1 LGHNT, CDR2 FRNRAP. Losses at the gene ends were 5 bases for V and 7 bases for J; bases not matched to a gene: 3. This CDR3 is CASGRQGSEAFF. CDR3 sequence (DNA): TGTGCTAGTGGTAGACAGGGGAGTGAAGCTTTCTTT. The whole variable domain, remainder taken from reference TRBV12-5 and TRBJ1-1, is DARVTQTPRHKVTEMGQEVTMRCQPILGHNTVFWYRQTMMQGLELLAYFRNRAPLDDSGMPKDRFSAEMPDATLATLKIQPSEPRDSAVYFCASGRQGSEAFFGQGTRLTVV.

This chain links TRBV15 with TRBJ1-3, with TRBD1 matching over 11 bases. The CDR3 extends over 18 amino acids. CDR1 is LNHNV and CDR2 is YYDKDF in the germline V gene (reference sequence). The ends lost 1 base at V and 4 bases at J; junction bases unmatched: 9. The CDR3 sequence is CATSRGRDRGDLGNTIYF. Here the CDR3 DNA reads TGTGCCACCAGCAGAGGTCGGGACAGGGGGGACCTCGGAAACACCATATATTTT.

The genes are TRBV5-8 and TRBJ1-3, with 7 bases that match TRBD1. Looked up from germline, CDR1 is SGHTS and CDR2 is YDEGEE. The length of the CDR3 is 15 residues. V lost 0 bases and J lost 2; bases outside the gene matches: 2. CDR3 sequence: CASSLDGQAGNTIYF. In DNA, the CDR3 is TGTGCCAGCAGCTTGGACGGACAGGCTGGAAACACCATATATTTT.

This clone showed up just a few times. The J gene is TRBJ2-7, the V gene TRBV5-4; 8 positions match TRBD1. The CDR3 totals 15 residues. Losses at the gene ends were 1 base for V and 1 base for J; bases not matched to a gene: 4. In germline, CDR1 is SGHNT, CDR2 YYREEE (reference sequence). CDR3 coding DNA: TGTGCCAGCAGCTTGTTCCGGGACAGGTCCTACGAGCAGTACTTC. Amino acids: CASSLFRDRSYEQYF.